The subject of this entry is one T cell receptor (beta chain). These data originate in a study of T cell changes during pregnancy in multiple sclerosis. V gave up 6 bases and J gave up 5 bases; unmatched junction bases: 8. Germline V lookup: CDR1 SEHNR, CDR2 FQNEAQ (reference sequence). The CDR3 is 15 residues long. Assay: immunoSEQ multiplex PCR; the TCRdb copy retains only in-frame clones and omits some. Of about 38,000 clones in the sample, approximately 90% were seen once. The V gene is TRBV7-9, the J gene TRBJ2-1, with 9 bases lining up with TRBD2. This TCR was recovered from a female donor with multiple sclerosis, enrolled in a pregnancy study. The specimen was CD8+ T cells from peripheral blood mononuclear cells, collected in the third trimester of pregnancy. The CDR3 spells CASSYSGGENNEQFF. CDR3 bases: TGTGCCAGCAGTTATAGCGGGGGAGAAAACAATGAGCAGTTCTTC.